One sample yielded the 10 T cell receptor beta chains listed below, sequenced in a study of tumor-infiltrating lymphocytes in primary liver carcinoma. Germline DNA was also extracted, and blood RNA derived from unsorted whole blood. Starting material of 500 ng total RNA yielded TCR beta cDNA via a constant-region primer. What produced the TCR beta libraries was three nested multiplex PCR rounds using slightly modified ARM-PCR. A C-beta reverse primer was combined with TRBV1-TRBV30 forward primers in the first two PCR rounds, and each round had roughly 9 cycles. TCRdb re-called the multiplex PCR reads with MiXCR, one entry per CDR3 protein. The sample has 300,000 to 350,000 distinct CDR3 sequences, almost 65% seen once. The source material was peripheral blood. All receptors come from a man aged 35-49 years with primary liver carcinoma and hepatitis B virus infection.

Of note for this clonotype: Germline is not matched at one junction end, which may reflect a read error. Written as DNA, the CDR3 is TGTGCCAGCAGCTTGAGGCTCGGCTTCGTTGGACGCGGGCCCCAAGAGACCCAGCACTTC. Translated, it gives CASSLRLGFVGRGPQETQHF. The rearrangement links TRBV5-6 to TRBJ2-5; D may be TRBD2 (5 bases). The V gene's germline CDR1 is SGHDT and CDR2 YYEEEE. The CDR3 extends over 20 amino acids.

This chain connects TRBV7-8 to TRBJ1-3; the D gene is possibly TRBD1 (5 bases). CDR3 length: 14 residues. The ends were cut back, 5 bases at V and 3 bases at J, with 11 bases in the middle. Germline CDR1 and CDR2: SGHVS and FQNEAQ. The CDR3 loop reads CASSNGGVGNTIYF. The CDR3, as DNA: TGTGCCAGCAGCAACGGGGGGGTTGGAAACACCATATATTTT.

The rearrangement links TRBV6-5 to TRBJ2-7; the D gene is possibly TRBD2 (6 bases). V shed 4 bases and J shed 6 bases, with 13 bases lying between them. This CDR3 spans 13 amino acids. CDR1 is MNHEY and CDR2 is SVGAGI in the germline V gene. DNA of the CDR3: TGTGCCAGCAGTTTACACGGCGGGGCCGAGCAGTACTTC. Its protein product is CASSLHGGAEQYF.

The genes are TRBV4-1 and TRBJ2-1, with TRBD2 as a possible D gene (6 bases). Trimming removed 4 bases at V and 7 bases at J, with 17 bases between. The CDR3 loop spans 15 amino acids. CDR1 is MGHRA, CDR2 YSYEKL, per germline. CDR3 in amino acids: CASSLFGGARNEQFF. As DNA, the CDR3 is TGCGCCAGCAGCCTGTTCGGGGGAGCTCGGAATGAGCAGTTCTTC.

Only one count was recorded for this clonotype. The conserved closing phenylalanine or tryptophan is absent in this CDR3, likely reflecting a read error. The DNA is left out, because the CDR3 cannot be placed on it with certainty; the CDR3 is given as TCRdb lists it. The chain carries TRBV10-2 and TRBJ2-5; the D call in the table, TRBD2, was not verified against the DNA. CDR1 is WSHSY and CDR2 is SAAADI in the germline V gene. The CDR3 contains 11 residues when both ends are counted. The CDR3 region is CASSEGDWRYV.

As concerns this clonotype: Compared with germline, one end of the junction differs, possibly owing to a read error. The rearrangement links TRBV6-6 to TRBJ1-1; D is uncertain. Germline CDR1 reads MNHNY; CDR2 reads SVGAGI (reference sequence). The CDR3 spans 14 residues. CDR3 nucleotides: TGTGCCACCAGTGAATCATGGTTTGGGGCTGAAGCTTTCTTT. Protein product: CATSESWFGAEAFF.

Worth noting for this clonotype: At one end, the junction sequence differs from germline, possibly due to a read error. The chain recombines TRBV29-1 with TRBJ1-3, with D unclear. This CDR3 has 14 residues. The germline V gene has CDR1 SQVTM and CDR2 ANQGSEA. CDR3 coding DNA: TGCAGCGATGAACATCAGAGCTCTGGAAACACCATATATTTT. Translated, it gives CSDEHQSSGNTIYF.

As regards this clonotype: A read error may produce the germline difference seen at one junction end. The chain is built from TRBV11-2 and TRBJ2-5, with 13 bases matching TRBD2. The CDR3 consists of 16 residues. CDR1 SGHAT and CDR2 FQNNGV come from the germline V gene. DNA of the CDR3: TGTGGCAGCAGTTCTACTAGCGGGAGGGTCTCGGGGACCCAGTACTTC. Translated, it gives CGSSSTSGRVSGTQYF.

The chain combines TRBV28 with TRBJ2-3; possible D gene TRBD2, 6 bases. Trimming left V 7 bases short and J 4 bases short, with 15 bases between. Germline V gene lookup returns CDR1 MDHEN and CDR2 SYDVKM. CDR3 length: 14 amino acids. CDR3 amino acids: CASKDGSMADTQYF. DNA of the CDR3: TGTGCCAGCAAGGACGGGAGCATGGCAGATACGCAGTATTTT.

With regard to this clonotype: At one boundary the junction diverges from the germline segment, which might be a read error. V gene TRBV11-2 combines with J gene TRBJ1-1; the D is unclear. This CDR3 contains 11 residues. The germline gives CDR1 SGHAT, CDR2 FQNNGV. The CDR3 DNA reads as TGTGCCAGCAGCATAGACACTGAAGCTCTCTTT. Translating gives CASSIDTEALF.